The entry below gives a single T cell receptor (beta chain) sequence along with its context. Its antigen is unknown. This entry comes from a study of OX40 agonist ivuxolimab in advanced cancers. Study in general: The study treated patients with ivuxolimab, an agonistic anti-OX40 (CD134) antibody. Dose-escalation patients suffered from hepatocellular carcinoma, melanoma, renal cell or head and neck cancer. Cohort: 65% to 90% men, mean age approximately 60, aged roughly 23 to 79. Study observations and caveats: At 0.1 to 3.0 mg/kg, CD4+ and CD8+ blood T cells expanded clonally by week 6.

The CDR3 runs to 13 residues. Per germline, CDR1 MNHNS and CDR2 SASEGT. V was shortened by 6 bases and J by 1 base, with 9 bases between the two germline ends. This table comes from immunoSEQ multiplex PCR, and its TCRdb copy is limited to in-frame clones, with some not included. The data contain about 85,000 clones, more than 75% of them singletons. The sample in question was CD4+ or CD8+ T cells sorted from blood, obtained in a trial of the OX40 agonist ivuxolimab. The sequence derives from an adult with an advanced solid tumor such as melanoma, head and neck, liver or kidney cancer. This chain links TRBV6-1 with TRBJ1-1; D gene unclear. CDR3 sequence reads: CASRENPNTEAFF. The CDR3 DNA follows: TGTGCCAGCAGGGAGAACCCGAACACTGAAGCTTTCTTT.